Sequencing of this T cell receptor (beta chain) was carried out in a study of blood T cell repertoires in COVID-19. Libraries were prepared by immunoSEQ multiplex PCR; TCRdb keeps only in-frame clonotypes and omits some of them. There are around 120,000 clones in the sample; about 80% occur only once, and roughly 10% lies in the top ten. Material: peripheral blood. The sequence was collected from a man in his forties with active or convalescent COVID-19.

CDR3: CASSPGGPYEQYF. The CDR3 DNA sequence: TGCGCCAGCAGCCCAGGGGGTCCCTACGAGCAGTACTTC. The chain has TRBV5-1 and TRBJ2-7; TRBD1 matches 7 bases. CDR3 length equals 13 residues. J lost 2 bases, V lost 4 bases, and 3 bases had no gene match. The germline V gene encodes CDR1 SGHRS and CDR2 YFSETQ.